Detailed here is one T cell receptor (beta chain). This clone was recorded a few times. No antigen is known for it. No qualities accompany the bases; no much larger clone lies one base away. This specimen comes from a study of T cell clonotyping in hematopoietic cell transplantation (dated by TCRdb to 2020 to 2023). For context, the study as a whole: In the study, 150 or so blood samples were gathered from a few dozen consecutive transplant recipients and their related donors. Recruitment of patients was conducted between late 2015 and early 2017, and follow-up was continued until September 2020 or death.

What this sample's time point label stands for: 30 days after allo-HCT. Blood from recipients was drawn about 28 days before transplant and again at days 30, 100 and 180 after transplant. Using Nuclei Lysis Solution, genomic DNA was extracted from unfractionated peripheral blood mononuclear cells that were either fresh or cryopreserved. Paper-wide results and their limitations: Recipient TCR diversity fell after transplant, with pathologically expanded clonotypes rising progressively from day 30 to day 180. Only a small fraction of recipient repertoires overlapped donor repertoires, with over 95% appearing de novo at the given depth. Broader posttransplant TCR repertoire diversity was predicted by donor and pretransplant recipient Inverse Simpson Index values. The sample size was limited, and because cells were not sorted, the contributions of CD4 and CD8 repertoires could not be separated.

With the immunoSEQ assay, which is a bias-controlled multiplex PCR relying on V- and J-specific primers, TCR beta CDR3 regions were amplified from genomic DNA. In a second PCR step, the CDR3 amplicons were tagged with a proprietary barcode plus Illumina adapter sequences. An Illumina MiSeq instrument was used to sequence the CDR3 libraries. In the authors' own workflow: immunoSEQ Analyzer 3.0 was used for export and quality control, with R Bioconductor and Immunarch used for downstream analyses. Only productive rearrangements in the normalized downsampled data set went into calculating the repertoire metrics. Pathologically expanded clonotypes were defined as those larger than 5 templates in the normalized cohort. The Inverse Simpson Index was used to measure repertoire diversity. The non-normalized data set was used for CMV-specificity analyses so that all clonotypes could be captured. The source is immuneACCESS, and TCRdb retained only in-frame sequences with V and J called. Part of the clones is not carried over; for the studies checked, unresolved V genes explain less than half of this, and the remainder is unexplained. V, J and clone size are those of that table, while D and trimming were read from the DNA. This sample is represented by around 6,100 clones; about 34% of them were singletons. Less than 20% of the sample is held by the ten biggest clonotypes.

The clonotype comes from a female patient aged 50 to 65 who had an allogeneic stem cell transplant from an unrelated donor, so the T cells may come from the graft donor. Some clones in this sample may be carry-over from other donors' samples. The input for sequencing was peripheral blood mononuclear cells, taken 30 days after allogeneic stem cell transplant.

The CDR3 reads CASSRQGGSYEQYF. Here is the DNA: TGTGCCAGCAGTCGACAGGGGGGGAGTTACGAGCAGTACTTC. Rearrangement joined TRBV6-5 to TRBJ2-7, with 9 junctional bases fitting TRBD1. The germline V gene specifies MNHEY as CDR1 and SVGAGI as CDR2. The CDR3 measures 14 amino acids from cysteine to phenylalanine. Only the CDR3 portion is preserved as DNA: 42 bases, with reading frame beginning at the first base. Trimming leaves V shorter by 5 bases and J shorter by 4 bases, with the junction holding 6 bases beyond the gene matches.